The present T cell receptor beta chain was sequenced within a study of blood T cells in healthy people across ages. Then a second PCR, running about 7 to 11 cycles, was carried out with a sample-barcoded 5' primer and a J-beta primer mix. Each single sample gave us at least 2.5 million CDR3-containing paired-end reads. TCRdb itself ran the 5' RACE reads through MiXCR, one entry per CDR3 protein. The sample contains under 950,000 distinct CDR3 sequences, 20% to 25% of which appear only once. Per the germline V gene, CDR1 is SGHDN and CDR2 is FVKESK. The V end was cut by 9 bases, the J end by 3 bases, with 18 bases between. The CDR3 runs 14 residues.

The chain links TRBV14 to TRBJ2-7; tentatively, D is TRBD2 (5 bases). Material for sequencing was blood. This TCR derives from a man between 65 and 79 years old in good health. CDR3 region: CASGSEEGFYEQYF. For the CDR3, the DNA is TGTGCCAGTGGATCAGAAGAGGGCTTCTACGAGCAGTACTTC.